This T cell receptor beta chain was identified during a study of T cell responses to AZD1222 COVID-19 vaccine. The study's findings and limits: Regions 160-218 and 743-854 held dominance among vaccine-associated CD4 TCRs, which spanned spike. Repertoires were obtained only post-peak T cell response. Only 5 or 6 people who got AZD1222 tested seropositive at baseline.

Comments on this clone: What it recognizes is unknown.

The data were produced by immunoSEQ multiplex PCR, yet TCRdb's version contains in-frame clones alone and is incomplete. The data contain roughly 140,000 clones, just over 90% of them singletons. The CDR3 sequence is 16 residues long. Germline values: CDR1 MNHEY, CDR2 SMNVEV (reference sequence). V was pared by 0 bases and J by 7 bases, with 16 bases between. The chain joins TRBV27 to TRBJ2-1; the D gene is possibly TRBD2 (5 bases). The specimen was peripheral blood, collected on day 0 of AZD1222 vaccination. This sequence originates from an adult in good health. As DNA, the CDR3 is TGTGCCAGCAGTTTATCGTGGCCACCCGCGGGTAATGAGCAGTTCTTC. Translation gives CASSLSWPPAGNEQFF.